The rows below give T cell receptor beta chains drawn from one sample of a study of long-term antiretroviral therapy in people with HIV. Clones were sequenced by immunoSEQ multiplex PCR, and TCRdb holds only the in-frame ones, with some missing. The table shows about 25,000 clones, with approximately 86% occurring only once. Sample: unsorted PBMCs, taken 1.9 years after starting antiretroviral therapy. These receptors all stem from a woman aged 25 to 39 with HIV. Each CDR3 is given without its conserved first and last residue.

>TRBV29-1|TRBJ1-2
SVSRVLSNYGYT
>TRBV9|TRBJ2-2
ASSVASTTGELF
>TRBV11-2|TRBJ2-4
ASSTQQGIGIQY
>TRBV2|TRBJ1-4
ASTKEATNEKLF
>TRBV6-1|TRBJ1-1
ASSELSAILTEAF
>TRBV5-6|TRBJ2-7
ASSDGNTYEQY
>TRBV5-6|TRBJ2-3
ASSAAGVGDTQY
>TRBV7-9|TRBJ1-2
ASSSGNYGYT
>TRBV18|TRBJ1-5
ASSPEVDNQPQH
>TRBV4-1|TRBJ2-1
ASSVTPSGVFNEQF
>TRBV7-2|TRBJ1-2
ASSFQGMGYT
>TRBV29-1|TRBJ2-1
SVVSGLTASPF
>TRBV19|TRBJ1-1
ASRDRGLGTEAF
>TRBV27|TRBJ2-3
ASSSTSIPTDTQY
>TRBV12-5|TRBJ2-5
ASGFIGQGPQETQY
>TRBV2|TRBJ1-5
ASSEGTGITQPQH
>TRBV6-1|TRBJ1-3
ASSEGADSGNTIY
>TRBV29-1|TRBJ1-1
SVVDYEAF
>TRBV5-1|TRBJ2-5
ASSLGMAQETQY
>TRBV27|TRBJ2-2
ASSGRTGELF
>TRBV5-1|TRBJ2-7
ASSLDPMTPTSSYEQY
>TRBV12-5|TRBJ1-1
ASGIGTVNTEAF
>TRBV7-3|TRBJ2-1
ASRTGAGEQF
>TRBV30|TRBJ1-4
AWSSGYNEKLF
>TRBV27|TRBJ2-7
ASSYGTSYEQY
>TRBV5-1|TRBJ1-4
ASSLGQRNEKLF